Following are 2 T cell receptor beta chains from one sample sequenced in a study of shared clonotypes between healthy human individuals. The protocol was immunoSEQ multiplex PCR, while the TCRdb copy is restricted to in-frame clones and leaves out a portion. The data show about 980,000 clones, 76% seen once. Sequenced input: memory CD4+ T cells sorted from blood. The subset here: CD45RA-negative fraction. The receptors were gathered from a young man in good health.

This chain connects TRBV7-2 to TRBJ2-4; D possibly corresponds to TRBD1 (5 bases). Trimming shortened V by 2 bases and J by 15 bases, and 20 bases separated the two germline ends. Germline V gene sequence: CDR1 SGHTA, CDR2 FQGNSA. The CDR3 contains 14 residues. CDR3 nucleotide sequence: TGTGCCAGCAGCTTATCCCAGGGTCCCCCTGTCCTGTACTTC. Translation: CASSLSQGPPVLYF.

This chain joins TRBV20-1 and TRBJ1-1; D perhaps matches TRBD1 (5 bases). Germline assignment: CDR1 DFQATT and CDR2 SNEGSKA (reference sequence). V was cut by 7 bases and J by 7 bases, with 13 bases left in between. CDR3 size: 11 residues. CDR3 in amino acids: CSVRGAVEAFF. CDR3 nucleotides: TGCAGTGTGCGAGGGGCGGTTGAAGCTTTCTTT.